This is a list of T cell receptor beta chains from one sample in a study of blood T cell repertoires in COVID-19. Here immunoSEQ multiplex PCR was the method, and the copy in TCRdb shows in-frame clones only, minus some. The sample has around 250,000 clones; about 83% are singletons. Input material: peripheral blood. Every receptor here comes from an elderly man with acute or convalescent COVID-19. Both conserved end residues are part of each CDR3. The order of the fields is CDR3 length, clone size, V gene, J gene, CDR3 protein. Clone size is given for some rows only: seen once, a few or many times, or a class if the clone is expanded.

>15|few|TRBV18|TRBJ2-2
CASSPYRGLTGELFF
>16|.|TRBV5-1|TRBJ2-5
CASSYGSGGIMGTQYF
>16|.|TRBV6-1|TRBJ2-5
CASSEDRSGRRETQYF
>13|.|TRBV12-3/TRBV12-4|TRBJ1-4
CASTDRANEKLFF
>14|.|TRBV2|TRBJ1-4
CASSLRSTNEKLFF
>15|.|TRBV27|TRBJ1-5
CASRAGVISNQPQHF
>15|.|TRBV5-1|TRBJ1-2
CASSLAAGTGYGYTF
>13|.|TRBV30|TRBJ2-7
CAWSVSRAYEQYF
>15|few|TRBV7-9|TRBJ2-1
CASSSGTSTYNEQFF
>13|few|TRBV30|TRBJ1-3
CAWSPGAGNTIYF
>15|.|TRBV4-2|TRBJ2-7
CASSQEGTSGSWQYF
>13|.|TRBV6-2/TRBV6-3|TRBJ2-2
CASSYYGAGELFF
>14|many|TRBV7-9|TRBJ2-3
CASSSGLVGDTQYF
>16|.|TRBV6-2/TRBV6-3|TRBJ2-7
CASSYPGLAGRYEQYF
>14|.|TRBV25-1|TRBJ1-1
CACLRQGRYTEAFF
>14|.|TRBV9|TRBJ2-3
CASSVAYYTDTQYF
>13|once|TRBV13|TRBJ1-1
CASSYRDPSLAFF
>15|.|TRBV2|TRBJ1-5
CASSDFGYPNQPQHF
>15|.|TRBV19|TRBJ2-2
CASSVGDRVTGELFF
>15|.|TRBV7-3|TRBJ1-1
CASSLSGRVNTEAFF
>13|.|TRBV5-4|TRBJ2-7
CASSPVGAYEQYF
>14|.|TRBV7-9|TRBJ1-2
CASSLTSSNYGYTF
>16|.|TRBV12-5|TRBJ2-1
CASGLGLAGENDKQFF
>13|.|TRBV25-1|TRBJ2-2
CASSGTNTGELFF
>13|once|TRBV12-3/TRBV12-4|TRBJ1-6
CASRGRRDSPLHF
>15|.|TRBV19|TRBJ1-2
CASSTHRGQDYGYTF
>14|.|TRBV6-5|TRBJ1-2
CASTRTGGDYGYTF
>16|.|TRBV7-9|TRBJ2-5
CASSLDGTAKQETQYF
>15|.|TRBV27|TRBJ2-1
CASSLSALAGDEQFF
>13|.|TRBV24-1|TRBJ1-5
CATGEGSNQPQHF
>16|.|TRBV19|TRBJ1-5
CASSGFGRYSNQPQHF
>15|.|TRBV5-1|TRBJ2-7
CASSLSGQGPNEQYF
>14|.|TRBV24-1|TRBJ1-2
CATSDFRTVYGYTF
>20|.|TRBV7-9|TRBJ2-1
CASSKQTSGRAESGYNEQFF
>15|.|TRBV24-1|TRBJ2-1
CATSEGSGPFHEQFF
>14|.|TRBV5-1|TRBJ2-3
CASRTGTSFDTQYF
>14|.|TRBV29-1|TRBJ2-3
CSHSGTYSTDTQYF
>15|.|TRBV5-4|TRBJ2-7
CASSLEAVSSYEQYF
>16|once|TRBV7-2|TRBJ2-7
CASSLAVLADSYEQYF
>15|.|TRBV6-5|TRBJ1-5
CASSPRQGPNQPQHF
>16|.|TRBV3-1/TRBV3-2|TRBJ2-1
CASSQGWDRGGNEQFF
>15|.|TRBV9|TRBJ2-5
CASSSSQGSGETQYF
>13|few|TRBV11-2|TRBJ2-7
CASTTSGSYEQYF
>16|.|TRBV21-1|TRBJ2-2
CASSKGETGDTGELFF
>16|.|TRBV5-1|TRBJ2-3
CASSFSGQASTDTQYF
>15|.|TRBV4-1|TRBJ1-1
CASSQTLTGNTEAFF
>15|.|TRBV19|TRBJ2-5
CASRRTGGAAETQYF